Below are 14 T cell receptor beta chains sequenced from a single sample in a study of cytotoxic CD8 clonotypes in ibrutinib-treated CLL. Profiled with immunoSEQ multiplex PCR; TCRdb holds only in-frame clones, not every one. The sample records about 200,000 clones, about three quarters being singletons. The specimen comprised PBMCs, sampled after 12 months of ibrutinib treatment. These receptors originate from a human donor with chronic lymphocytic leukemia.

There are a few counts of this clone. The chain combines TRBV4-2 with TRBJ1-5; possible D gene TRBD1, 5 bases. Trimming took off 4 bases at V and 1 base at J, with 20 bases between the two ends. The germline V gene has CDR1 LGHNA and CDR2 YNFKEQ. The CDR3 is made up of 18 amino acids. CDR3 sequence (DNA): TGTGCCAGCAGCCCAACGCCTAGGCAGGGCCTGAGCAATCAGCCCCAGCATTTT. It translates to CASSPTPRQGLSNQPQHF.

This clone was detected only a few times. V and J are TRBV4-1 and TRBJ1-1; no clear D gene. This CDR3 comprises 16 residues. Germline CDR1 MGHRA, CDR2 YSYEKL. Trimming pared 0 bases from V and 4 bases from J, leaving 15 bases between. The chain's CDR3 is CASSQDWAGRGTEAFF. The CDR3 DNA reads as TGCGCCAGCAGCCAAGATTGGGCAGGTCGGGGCACTGAAGCTTTCTTT.

This clone was detected a few times. This chain links TRBV28 with TRBJ2-7; perhaps TRBD2 as D (6 bases). Trimming took off 6 bases at V and 1 base at J, with 16 bases between the two ends. Germline loops: CDR1 MDHEN, CDR2 SYDVKM. The CDR3 has 15 amino acids. CDR3 loop: CASSPRGRLSYEQYF. The DNA of the CDR3 is TGTGCCAGCAGCCCCCGGGGGAGGTTGTCCTACGAGCAGTACTTC.

This chain uses TRBV9 with TRBJ2-1; the match to TRBD1 covers 8 bases. Germline-derived CDR1 and CDR2 are SGDLS and YYNGEE. The CDR3 has 15 residues. V shed 3 bases and J 9 bases; nucleotides not matched to a gene: 11. CDR3 sequence (DNA): TGTGCCAGCAGCGGAGCCCCAGGACAGGGTCGTGAGCAGTTCTTC. As protein: CASSGAPGQGREQFF. The full variable domain, with the rest looked up from reference TRBV9 and TRBJ2-1, is DSGVTQTPKHLITATGQRVTLRCSPRSGDLSVYWYQQSLDQGLQFLIQYYNGEERAKGNILERFSAQQFPDLHSELNLSSLELGDSALYFCASSGAPGQGREQFFGPGTRLTVL.

CDR3 loop: CASSRTGKETQYF. The CDR3 DNA sequence: TGTGCCAGCAGCCGGACAGGAAAAGAGACCCAGTACTTC. The genes are TRBV7-9 and TRBJ2-5, with TRBD1 identical over 7 bases. The CDR3 runs to 13 residues. J gave up 3 bases and V 5 bases, and 3 bases lay outside the gene matches. In germline, CDR1 is SEHNR, CDR2 FQNEAQ (reference sequence).

The gene calls are TRBV6-6 and TRBJ2-7, with 12 nucleotides matching TRBD2. From germline, CDR1 is MNHNY and CDR2 SVGAGI (reference sequence). This CDR3 region has 15 residues. The V gene end was trimmed by 7 bases and the J gene end by 0 bases; junction bases not matched to a gene: 4. The CDR3 DNA sequence: TGTGCCAGCAATCCGACTAGCGGGGGCTCCTACGAGCAGTACTTC. Translating gives CASNPTSGGSYEQYF.

The V and J genes are TRBV28 and TRBJ1-4; D gene uncertain. The CDR3 has 15 residues. Germline CDR1 reads MDHEN; CDR2 reads SYDVKM. V lost 5 bases and J 5 bases, leaving 15 bases between the germline ends. The CDR3 protein is CASSPLWELNEKLFF. CDR3 sequence (DNA): TGTGCCAGCAGTCCACTGTGGGAGCTGAATGAAAAACTGTTTTTT.

This clone appeared a single time. This chain links TRBV5-1 with TRBJ2-7; 9 bases are a match to TRBD1. After removal of 4 bases from V and 4 bases from J, the junction contained 9 bases not matched to a gene. In germline, CDR1 is SGHRS, CDR2 YFSETQ. The CDR3 has 15 amino acids. CDR3: CASSPAGTGTYEQYF. CDR3 in DNA: TGCGCCAGCAGCCCAGCCGGGACAGGGACTTACGAGCAGTACTTC.

Here the CDR3 reads CASSARQGSTDTQYF. The CDR3 coding sequence is TGCGCCAGCAGCGCTCGACAGGGGAGCACAGATACGCAGTATTTT. The chain joins TRBV5-1 to TRBJ2-3; 8 nucleotides agree with TRBD1. The V segment lost 4 bases and the J segment 0 bases; nucleotides outside the gene matches: 4. The CDR3 covers 15 residues. The germline V gene has CDR1 SGHRS and CDR2 YFSETQ.

This clone was detected once. V gene TRBV28 combines with J gene TRBJ1-5; D call uncertain. CDR3 length equals 16 residues. V lost 0 bases and J lost 0, with 9 bases in between. Germline CDR1 is MDHEN and CDR2 is SYDVKM. The CDR3 sequence is CASSLWAVNSNQPQHF. The CDR3 nucleotides are TGTGCCAGCAGTTTATGGGCAGTAAATAGCAATCAGCCCCAGCATTTT.

V usage is TRBV30 and J usage is TRBJ1-2; D gene ambiguous. V lost 3 bases to trimming and J lost 4 bases, with 12 bases between them. The CDR3 extends over 13 amino acids. The V gene's germline CDR1 is GTSNPN and CDR2 SVGIG (reference sequence). The CDR3 DNA reads TGTGCCTGGAGCGCGGGAGTCCTCTATGGCTACACCTTC. Protein product: CAWSAGVLYGYTF.

This clone was seen a few times. DNA of the CDR3: TGCGCCACCCGTCGGGAGCCAAGTTCGGATACGCAGTATTTT. Protein sequence: CATRREPSSDTQYF. The V gene is TRBV5-1, the J gene TRBJ2-3; weak D call: TRBD2 (6 bases). CDR1 SGHRS and CDR2 YFSETQ come from the germline V gene. This CDR3 is built from 14 residues. Between the trimmed V and J ends, which lost 9 bases and 6 bases, there was a span of 20 bases.

The CDR3, as DNA: TGTGCCAGCAGCTCGAGTCCAGCGGGGGGGGCGCAGTATTTT. Protein sequence: CASSSSPAGGAQYF. The chain combines TRBV13 with TRBJ2-3; 10 bases line up with TRBD2. Germline V gene sequence: CDR1 PRHDT, CDR2 FYEKMQ (reference sequence). Trimming cost V 4 bases and J 10 bases; bases outside gene matches: 8. The CDR3 sequence is 14 residues long. Full variable domain (remainder filled in from reference TRBV13 and TRBJ2-3): AAGVIQSPRHLIKEKRETATLKCYPIPRHDTVYWYQQGPGQDPQFLISFYEKMQSDKGSIPDRFSAQQFSDYHSELNMSSLELGDSALYFCASSSSPAGGAQYFGPGTRLTVL.

This clone was recorded a few times. V is TRBV6-1 and J is TRBJ1-2, with a weak D call TRBD1 (6 bases). The V end was cut by 6 bases, the J end by 2 bases, with 16 bases between. Germline V gene data show CDR1 as MNHNS and CDR2 as SASEGT. The CDR3 has 15 residues. The CDR3 here is CASSEATGANYGYTF. The CDR3 coding sequence is TGTGCCAGCAGCGAGGCTACGGGGGCGAACTATGGCTACACCTTC.